These 12 T cell receptor beta chains were all obtained from the same sample, sequenced in a study of cytomegalovirus exposure and HLA in healthy donors. PCR involved 60 Vbeta and 13 Jbeta primers. The data were produced by immunoSEQ multiplex PCR, yet TCRdb's version contains in-frame clones alone and is incomplete. Counted here are 60,000 to 90,000 clones, 70% occurring once; the ten biggest clones make up around a tenth. Material for sequencing was PBMCs. All receptors derive from a woman aged 50 to 60 in good health and CMV-seropositive.

The chain recombines TRBV30 with TRBJ1-2; D is perhaps TRBD1 (6 bases). The length of the CDR3 is 12 residues. Germline CDR1 is GTSNPN and CDR2 is SVGIG (reference sequence). Deletions cut 2 bases from V and 7 bases from J, with 11 bases between. The CDR3 sequence: CAWSYGTPGYTF. The CDR3 nucleotides read TGTGCCTGGAGTTACGGGACACCTGGCTACACCTTC.

This chain uses TRBV11-3 with TRBJ1-2; D is uncertain. CDR1 and CDR2 (germline): SGHNT, YENEEA. The CDR3 totals 13 residues. V lost 3 bases to trimming and J lost 2 bases, with 7 bases between them. The CDR3 DNA reads as TGTGCCAGCAGCTTTTATCTGAACTATGGCTACACCTTC. It encodes CASSFYLNYGYTF. The full variable domain, with the rest looked up from reference TRBV11-3 and TRBJ1-2, is EAGVVQSPRYKIIEKKQPVAFWCNPISGHNTLYWYLQNLGQGPELLIRYENEEAVDDSQLPKDRFSAERLKGVDSTLKIQPAELGDSAVYLCASSFYLNYGYTFGSGTRLTVV.

This sequence joins TRBV7-9 and TRBJ2-2; D is uncertain. CDR3 size: 15 residues. V was shortened by 1 base and J by 0 bases, with 6 bases between the two germline ends. CDR1 is SEHNR and CDR2 is FQNEAQ in the germline V gene (reference sequence). The CDR3 spells CASSLDGPNTGELFF. CDR3 bases: TGTGCCAGCAGCTTAGACGGTCCGAACACCGGGGAGCTGTTTTTT.

V and J are TRBV29-1 and TRBJ1-5; TRBD1 agrees at 9 bases. Germline loops: CDR1 SQVTM, CDR2 ANQGSEA. V shed 5 bases and J 7 bases; nucleotides not matched to a gene: 3. This CDR3 comprises 12 residues. CDR3 bases: TGCAGCGTTAAGGGACAGGGCCAGCCCCAGCATTTT. It translates to CSVKGQGQPQHF.

This sequence joins TRBV7-2 and TRBJ1-1; D perhaps matches TRBD1 (5 bases). The CDR3 length is 13 residues. Trimming stripped 5 bases from V and 6 bases from J, with 13 bases between. Per the germline V gene, CDR1 is SGHTA and CDR2 is FQGNSA. The CDR3 loop reads CASSPRGIAEAFF. CDR3 nucleotide sequence: TGTGCCAGCAGCCCTCGGGGGATCGCTGAAGCTTTCTTT. Supplemented by reference TRBV7-2 and TRBJ1-1, the full variable domain reads GAGVSQSPSNKVTEKGKDVELRCDPISGHTALYWYRQSLGQGLEFLIYFQGNSAPDKSGLPSDRFSAERTGGSVSTLTIQRTQQEDSAVYLCASSPRGIAEAFFGQGTRLTVV.

The rearrangement links TRBV28 to TRBJ2-7, with unresolved D. CDR1 is MDHEN and CDR2 is SYDVKM in the germline V gene. V lost 4 bases and J 1 base, leaving 8 bases between the germline ends. CDR3 length: 13 residues. CDR3 amino acids: CASSSVKSYEQYF. Written as DNA, the CDR3 is TGTGCCAGCAGTTCGGTCAAATCCTACGAGCAGTACTTC.

This clone was counted between two and nine times. CDR3 nucleotides: TGCGCCAGCAGTCAACGGACTAGCGGGGGGGCCAAGGGTGAGCAGTTCTTC. Protein sequence: CASSQRTSGGAKGEQFF. The chain couples TRBV23-1 to TRBJ2-1, with TRBD2 matching 15 bases. TRBV23-1 is an ORF; its function is uncertain. CDR3 length: 17 residues. Unmatched junction bases numbered 8, after V lost 2 bases and J lost 9 bases.

The V call is TRBV30, the J call TRBJ1-5; D not certain. Germline V CDR1 and CDR2: GTSNPN, SVGIG (reference sequence). Trimming cost V 3 bases and J 0 bases, with 15 bases left between them. The CDR3 has 16 amino acids. The CDR3 reads CAWREEGSDSNQPQHF. CDR3 coding DNA: TGTGCCTGGAGGGAGGAGGGATCCGATAGCAATCAGCCCCAGCATTTT.

The rearrangement joins TRBV9 to TRBJ2-2; a possible D gene is TRBD2 (5 bases). CDR1 is SGDLS, CDR2 YYNGEE, per germline. The V end was cut by 6 bases, the J end by 6 bases, with 18 bases between. This CDR3 has 15 amino acids. This CDR3 is CASTPSEGVAGELFF. CDR3 coding DNA: TGTGCCAGCACGCCCAGCGAGGGAGTTGCCGGGGAGCTGTTTTTT. The full variable domain, in which reference TRBV9 and TRBJ2-2 provide the parts outside the CDR3, is DSGVTQTPKHLITATGQRVTLRCSPRSGDLSVYWYQQSLDQGLQFLIQYYNGEERAKGNILERFSAQQFPDLHSELNLSSLELGDSALYFCASTPSEGVAGELFFGEGSRLTVL.

This clone came up a few times. The J gene is TRBJ1-5, the V gene TRBV5-1; D might be TRBD1 (6 bases). The V gene lost 0 bases and the J gene lost 0 bases, with 13 bases spanning the gap. Germline V gene sequence: CDR1 SGHRS, CDR2 YFSETQ. There are 17 residues in the CDR3. CDR3 in amino acids: CASSLGFGTSSNQPQHF. Written as DNA, the CDR3 is TGCGCCAGCAGCTTGGGGTTCGGGACATCTAGCAATCAGCCCCAGCATTTT.

The chain recombines TRBV7-6 with TRBJ2-7; no clear D. Germline assignment: CDR1 SGHVS and CDR2 FNYEAQ. The CDR3 spans 14 residues. The V gene lost 1 base and the J gene lost 0 bases, with 7 bases spanning the gap. CDR3 nucleotides: TGTGCCAGCAGCTTAGGCCGGAGCTCCTACGAGCAGTACTTC. It yields the protein CASSLGRSSYEQYF. Full variable domain (rest looked up from reference TRBV7-6 and TRBJ2-7): GAGVSQSPRYKVTKRGQDVALRCDPISGHVSLYWYRQALGQGPEFLTYFNYEAQQDKSGLPNDRFSAERPEGSISTLTIQRTEQRDSAMYRCASSLGRSSYEQYFGPGTRLTVT.

This chain joins TRBV9 and TRBJ2-1, with D unclear. The CDR3 extends over 16 amino acids. Germline CDR1 and CDR2: SGDLS and YYNGEE. The germline V and J ends were trimmed by 1 base and 3 bases, with 14 bases remaining between them. The CDR3 region has the DNA TGTGCCAGCAGCGTAAAGTCGGCTAGTGACTACAATGAGCAGTTCTTC. Translating gives CASSVKSASDYNEQFF.